The next 6 T cell receptor beta chains were all read from a single sample in a study of tumor-infiltrating lymphocytes in primary liver carcinoma. Researchers generated TCR beta cDNA from about 450 ng of total RNA, relying on a constant-region primer. Amplification in three nested multiplex PCR rounds with slightly modified ARM-PCR gave rise to TCR beta libraries. The study ran its first two PCR rounds for approximately 10 cycles each, using TRBV1-TRBV30 forward primers and a C-beta reverse primer. One entry per CDR3 protein results from TCRdb running MiXCR on the multiplex PCR reads. The sample holds about 120,000 distinct CDR3 sequences, around 70% seen once. Co-extracting RNA and DNA was done with about 20-33 mg of unsorted bulk tissue as input. Sequencing was done on a sample of tumor-adjacent normal liver tissue. Receptors were obtained from a woman in her sixties or seventies with primary liver carcinoma and hepatitis B virus infection.

A word on this clonotype: One end of the junction varies from germline; a read error may be responsible. The V and J genes are TRBV6-5 and TRBJ2-2, with a tentative D call TRBD1 (6 bases). CDR1 MNHEY and CDR2 SVGAGI come from the germline V gene. The CDR3 is 14 amino acids. The CDR3 reads CASSLRGDTEELFF. Written as DNA, the CDR3 is TGTGCCAGCAGTCTGCGAGGGGACACCGAGGAGCTGTTTTTT.

The chain couples TRBV29-1 to TRBJ2-3; D may be TRBD1 (5 bases). CDR3 length: 14 amino acids. Germline V lookup: CDR1 SQVTM, CDR2 ANQGSEA. The CDR3: CNVLPIQGTDTQYF. Here the CDR3 DNA reads TGCAACGTCCTACCGATACAGGGCACAGATACGCAGTATTTT.

Concerning this clonotype: A clone one base away is much larger, so this may be a read error. The rearrangement uses TRBV11-1 and TRBJ2-7; perhaps TRBD1 as D (7 bases). Deletions cut 10 bases from V and 1 base from J, with 14 bases between. The CDR3 runs to 13 residues. Germline lookup yields CDR1 SGHAT and CDR2 FQDESV (reference sequence). CDR3 sequence: CAIRGRRSYEQYF. CDR3 DNA: TGTGCCATCAGGGGGAGGCGATCCTACGAGCAGTACTTC.

On this clonotype: The junction differs from germline at one of its ends, possibly a read error. V is TRBV11-2 and J is TRBJ2-7, with D tentatively TRBD2 (5 bases). Germline V gene data show CDR1 as SGHAT and CDR2 as FQNNGV. This CDR3 comprises 16 residues. CDR3: CASSLEGSSNSYEQYF. The CDR3 DNA follows: TGTGCCAGCAGTTTAGAAGGGTCTAGCAACTCCTACGAGCAGTACTTC.

Turning to this clonotype: The CDR3 carries no conserved terminal phenylalanine or tryptophan, so it likely arises from a read error. The chain carries TRBV6-5 and TRBJ2-3; D remains unclear. Trimming shortened V by 2 bases and J by 4 bases, and 13 bases separated the two germline ends. The CDR3 has 15 amino acids. Germline V gene lookup returns CDR1 MNHEY and CDR2 SVGAGI. The CDR3 nucleotides read TGTGCCAGCAGTTACACACCTGACGGCGCAGATACGCAGTATTCT. This translates into CASSYTPDGADTQYS.

This clonotype was counted ten times or more. This sequence joins TRBV29-1 and TRBJ2-2, with 10 bases that match TRBD2. The CDR3 sequence is 13 residues long. The junction had 2 bases not matched to a gene; V was cut back by 6 bases and J by 4 bases. The V gene's germline CDR1 is SQVTM and CDR2 ANQGSEA. The DNA for the CDR3 is TGCAGCGTAGGGACTAGCGCCACCGGGGAGCTGTTTTTT. Translation: CSVGTSATGELFF.